The 21 T cell receptor beta chains listed next were all sequenced from one sample in a study of PD-1 blockade in classical Hodgkin lymphoma. Only in-frame clones appear in the TCRdb table, and some are missing; sequencing was by immunoSEQ multiplex PCR. The table has 25,000 to 30,000 clones, just over 85% seen once; the top ten hold roughly 2.6%. Each patient relapsed following autologous stem cell transplantation, and prior brentuximab vedotin exposure differed. The source material was peripheral blood mononuclear cells (PBMCs), sampled at baseline. The source of these receptors is a human donor with classical Hodgkin lymphoma.

In the case of this clone: Compared with germline, one end of the junction differs, possibly owing to a read error. The rearrangement joins TRBV5-1 to TRBJ1-2; no definite D call. The CDR3 sequence is 13 residues long. The germline CDR1 and CDR2 sequences are SGHRS and YFSETQ. The CDR3 region has the DNA TGCGCCAGCAGCTTGGGAGGAGGAGAAGGGCGGAACTTC. Protein: CASSLGGGEGRNF. Complete variable domain (other parts from reference TRBV5-1 and TRBJ1-2): KAGVTQTPRYLIKTRGQQVTLSCSPISGHRSVSWYQQTPGQGLQFLFEYFSETQRNKGNFPGRFSGRQFSNSRSEMNVSTLELGDSALYLCASSLGGGEGRNFGSGTRLTVV.

This sequence joins TRBV5-1 and TRBJ1-4; 7 bases are a match to TRBD1. There are 17 residues in the CDR3. The germline CDR1 and CDR2 sequences are SGHRS and YFSETQ. Unmatched junction bases numbered 5, after V lost 0 bases and J lost 0 bases. In nucleotides, the CDR3 is TGCGCCAGCAGCTTGGGACAGGGAGGGCCAACTAATGAAAAACTGTTTTTT. Translating gives CASSLGQGGPTNEKLFF.

The rearrangement joins TRBV19 to TRBJ1-2; 7 nucleotides match TRBD1. V lost 6 bases, J lost 0 bases, and 7 bases stayed unmatched. This CDR3 is built from 15 residues. Germline-derived CDR1 and CDR2 are LNHDA and SQIVND (reference sequence). The CDR3 protein is CASRMDRTANYGYTF. Written as DNA, the CDR3 is TGTGCCAGTAGGATGGACAGGACCGCTAACTATGGCTACACCTTC.

This clone was seen a handful of times. The V call is TRBV5-4, the J call TRBJ1-3; 7 bases map to TRBD1. The CDR3 is 16 amino acids. The germline CDR1 and CDR2 sequences are SGHNT and YYREEE (reference sequence). V trimming: 4 bases; J trimming: 0 bases; junction bases outside the gene matches: 7. CDR3 in DNA: TGTGCCAGCAGCCAACAGGGGACTTACTCTGGAAACACCATATATTTT. This sequence encodes CASSQQGTYSGNTIYF. Looking up the rest from reference TRBV5-4 and TRBJ1-3 gives the full variable domain: ETGVTQSPTHLIKTRGQQVTLRCSSQSGHNTVSWYQQALGQGPQFIFQYYREEENGRGNFPPRFSGLQFPNYSSELNVNALELDDSALYLCASSQQGTYSGNTIYFGEGSWLTVV.

This chain links TRBV27 with TRBJ2-7, with a possible D match to TRBD1 (6 bases). CDR1 is MNHEY, CDR2 SMNVEV, per germline (reference sequence). The CDR3 spans 11 residues. Trimming left V 8 bases short and J 7 bases short, with 12 bases between. The CDR3: CASGQMVEQYF. The CDR3 DNA reads TGTGCCAGCGGACAGATGGTTGAGCAGTACTTC.

The genes are TRBV11-1 and TRBJ2-2, with TRBD1 as a possible D gene (5 bases). Germline V gives CDR1 SGHAT, CDR2 FQDESV (reference sequence). V lost 6 bases, J lost 2 bases, and 10 bases lay in between. CDR3 length: 14 residues. The CDR3 is CASRSTGNTGELFF. The DNA for the CDR3 is TGTGCCAGCAGAAGTACAGGAAACACCGGGGAGCTGTTTTTT.

The chain carries TRBV5-1 and TRBJ2-1; TRBD1 is a possible D gene (6 bases). Trimming cost V 6 bases and J 10 bases, with 17 bases left between them. The CDR3 extends over 13 amino acids. The V gene's germline CDR1 is SGHRS and CDR2 YFSETQ. The CDR3 DNA reads as TGCGCCAGCACCCCAGGACCTGGACAGGAGCAGTTCTTC. The encoded protein is CASTPGPGQEQFF.

The chain couples TRBV5-1 to TRBJ2-7; D could derive from TRBD1 or TRBD2 (5 bases each). Trimming left V 4 bases short and J 5 bases short, with 16 bases between. Germline-derived CDR1 and CDR2 are SGHRS and YFSETQ. This CDR3 has 14 amino acids. CDR3 amino acids: CASSPWDLRNEQYF. In nucleotides, the CDR3 is TGCGCCAGCAGCCCCTGGGACCTACGTAACGAGCAGTACTTC.

J is TRBJ1-3 and V is TRBV7-9; TRBD1 matches at 7 bases. CDR3 length: 15 amino acids. The V segment lost 1 base and the J segment 3 bases; nucleotides outside the gene matches: 3. CDR1 is SEHNR, CDR2 FQNEAQ, per germline (reference sequence). DNA for the CDR3: TGTGCCAGCAGCTTAGAACAGGGGATTGGAAACACCATATATTTT. Its translation: CASSLEQGIGNTIYF. Full variable domain (remainder filled in from reference TRBV7-9 and TRBJ1-3): DTGVSQNPRHKITKRGQNVTFRCDPISEHNRLYWYRQTLGQGPEFLTYFQNEAQLEKSRLLSDRFSAERPKGSFSTLEIQRTEQGDSAMYLCASSLEQGIGNTIYFGEGSWLTVV.

J is TRBJ2-2 and V is TRBV11-2; D tentatively fits TRBD1 or TRBD2 (5 bases each). The length of the CDR3 is 19 residues. Germline CDR1 reads SGHAT; CDR2 reads FQNNGV. The ends were cut back, 1 base at V and 3 bases at J, with 21 bases in the middle. The CDR3 sequence is CASSLVLFGKGFDTGELFF. CDR3 nucleotide sequence: TGTGCCAGCAGCTTAGTTTTGTTCGGGAAGGGGTTTGACACCGGGGAGCTGTTTTTT. Looking up the rest from reference TRBV11-2 and TRBJ2-2 gives the full variable domain: EAGVAQSPRYKIIEKRQSVAFWCNPISGHATLYWYQQILGQGPKLLIQFQNNGVVDDSQLPKDRFSAERLKGVDSTLKIQPAKLEDSAVYLCASSLVLFGKGFDTGELFFGEGSRLTVL.

This chain joins TRBV5-1 and TRBJ2-2; D possibly uses TRBD1 or TRBD2 (5 bases each). From germline, CDR1 is SGHRS and CDR2 YFSETQ. The CDR3 consists of 14 residues. V was trimmed by 3 bases and J by 5 bases, leaving 11 bases between them. CDR3 in amino acids: CASSSGTTTGELFF. CDR3 in DNA: TGCGCCAGCAGCTCCGGGACGACGACCGGGGAGCTGTTTTTT.

The gene calls are TRBV5-1 and TRBJ2-5; 9 bases are a match to TRBD2. Germline values: CDR1 SGHRS, CDR2 YFSETQ. The CDR3 runs 15 residues. After removal of 0 bases from V and 2 bases from J, the junction contained 2 bases not matched to a gene. CDR3: CASSLGSGGQETQYF. Here the CDR3 DNA reads TGCGCCAGCAGCTTGGGTAGCGGGGGACAAGAGACCCAGTACTTC.

This chain links TRBV19 with TRBJ2-5; 9 bases map to TRBD2. The CDR3 consists of 17 residues. V was pared by 1 base and J by 3 bases, with 9 bases of the junction left unmatched. Germline CDR1 is LNHDA and CDR2 is SQIVND (reference sequence). The CDR3 DNA sequence: TGTGCCAGTAGTATAGTTAATAGCGGGGGCCTTAAAGAGACCCAGTACTTC. It specifies CASSIVNSGGLKETQYF.

The chain joins TRBV7-8 to TRBJ2-3; 7 bases map to TRBD1. J lost 0 bases, V lost 8 bases, and 5 bases had no gene match. Germline V CDR1 and CDR2: SGHVS, FQNEAQ. The CDR3 has 14 residues. CDR3 sequence (DNA): TGTGCCAGCTCTACAGGGGCTAGCACAGATACGCAGTATTTT. Protein: CASSTGASTDTQYF.

The V call is TRBV7-3, the J call TRBJ2-1; 16 bases are a match to TRBD2. Germline loops: CDR1 SGHTA, CDR2 FQGTGA. V dropped 4 bases and J dropped 13; count of bases not matched to a gene: 7. The CDR3 runs to 15 residues. DNA for the CDR3: TGTGCCAGCAGCTCGTCGGGACTAGCGGGGGGGTCCCAGTTCTTC. It translates to CASSSSGLAGGSQFF. Full variable domain (rest looked up from reference TRBV7-3 and TRBJ2-1): GAGVSQTPSNKVTEKGKYVELRCDPISGHTALYWYRQSLGQGPEFLIYFQGTGAADDSGLPNDRFFAVRPEGSVSTLKIQRTERGDSAVYLCASSSSGLAGGSQFFGPGTRLTVL.

This clone is a singleton in its sample. The chain is built from TRBV4-1 and TRBJ1-4; D is undetermined. The CDR3 runs 15 residues. Germline CDR1 reads MGHRA; CDR2 reads YSYEKL. Trimming left V 1 base short and J 4 bases short, with 10 bases between. For the CDR3, the DNA is TGCGCCAGCAGCCAAGTTTGGGGAGATAATGAAAAACTGTTTTTT. Protein: CASSQVWGDNEKLFF.

The chain has TRBV7-2 and TRBJ1-2, with D unresolved. Germline V gene sequence: CDR1 SGHTA, CDR2 FQGNSA. Trimming left V 3 bases short and J 2 bases short, with 7 bases between. The CDR3 has 13 amino acids. The CDR3 region is CASSFHGNYGYTF. CDR3 nucleotides: TGTGCCAGCAGCTTTCACGGGAACTATGGCTACACCTTC.

Comments on this clone: In the same sample, other DNA sequences code for this CDR3. V and J are TRBV5-1 and TRBJ2-5, with D possibly matching TRBD1 (5 bases). Germline CDR1 and CDR2: SGHRS and YFSETQ. Trimming removed 0 bases at V and 2 bases at J, with 8 bases between. This CDR3 contains 14 residues. The CDR3 DNA reads TGCGCCAGCAGCTTGGGGCAGGGTCAAGAGACCCAGTACTTC. Its translation: CASSLGQGQETQYF. The full variable domain, completed using reference TRBV5-1 and TRBJ2-5, is KAGVTQTPRYLIKTRGQQVTLSCSPISGHRSVSWYQQTPGQGLQFLFEYFSETQRNKGNFPGRFSGRQFSNSRSEMNVSTLELGDSALYLCASSLGQGQETQYFGPGTRLLVL.

The CDR3 reads CASSLGTTDGYTF. The CDR3 coding sequence is TGTGCCAGCAGCTTAGGTACGACAGACGGCTACACCTTC. The chain combines TRBV7-9 with TRBJ1-2; perhaps TRBD1 as D (5 bases). Trimming removed 1 base at V and 8 bases at J, with 11 bases between. Per the germline V gene, CDR1 is SEHNR and CDR2 is FQNEAQ (reference sequence). The CDR3 loop spans 13 amino acids.

The chain joins TRBV5-1 to TRBJ2-2, with D perhaps TRBD1 (6 bases). The length of the CDR3 is 15 residues. CDR1 and CDR2 from the germline V gene are SGHRS and YFSETQ. Trimming cost V 4 bases and J 2 bases, with 12 bases left between them. The CDR3 nucleotides read TGCGCCAGCAGCCTGGACAGTCTTAACACCGGGGAGCTGTTTTTT. This encodes CASSLDSLNTGELFF.

V is TRBV23-1 and J is TRBJ2-7; D may be TRBD1 (6 bases). TRBV23-1 is marked as an open reading frame, function uncertain. Trimming took off 4 bases at V and 5 bases at J, with 21 bases between the two ends. The CDR3 extends over 16 amino acids. This CDR3 is CASSPNALAGADEQYF. Written as DNA, the CDR3 is TGCGCCAGCAGTCCCAACGCCCTGGCAGGGGCGGACGAGCAGTACTTC.